This T cell receptor (beta chain) was identified in a study of regulatory T cells in long-lasting Graves disease. This clonotype was observed many times. Time point specified: newly diagnosed GD, antithyroid drugs for less than 3 months. There was RNA extracted from PBMCs, and the TCR library was made from it. Combining iRepertoire HTBI primers with Arm-PCR of CDR3 regions, the authors built TCR beta libraries. TCRdb called the multiplex PCR reads again in MiXCR, with one record for every CDR3 protein. The table shows around 400,000 distinct CDR3 sequences, with roughly 12% occurring only once. The CDR3 runs to 16 residues. The V end was cut by 0 bases, the J end by 1 base, with 12 bases between. Germline CDR1 and CDR2: SGHRS and YFSETQ. The same data also went into a second study, on T cells in Graves' hyperthyroidism and ophthalmopathy. That report adds: Calling Graves' hyperthyroidism stable meant ophthalmopathy did not progress within 18 months. Researchers ran a first-round RT-PCR on the TCR CDR3 using the HTBI primer set. Ophthalmopathy was predicted by the model a median of roughly 6.6 months ahead of onset.

The receptor was derived from a woman aged 18-29 years with Graves disease. This material consisted of peripheral blood mononuclear cells (PBMCs), taken at new diagnosis, from a patient treated with antithyroid drugs. This sequence joins TRBV5-1 and TRBJ2-3, with D maybe TRBD2 (6 bases). CDR3 loop: CASSLVIGGGTDTQYF. CDR3 nucleotide sequence: TGCGCCAGCAGCTTGGTAATCGGCGGGGGCACAGATACGCAGTATTTT. Based on the CDR3 plus reference TRBV5-1 and TRBJ2-3, the full variable domain is KAGVTQTPRYLIKTRGQQVTLSCSPISGHRSVSWYQQTPGQGLQFLFEYFSETQRNKGNFPGRFSGRQFSNSRSEMNVSTLELGDSALYLCASSLVIGGGTDTQYFGPGTRLTVL.